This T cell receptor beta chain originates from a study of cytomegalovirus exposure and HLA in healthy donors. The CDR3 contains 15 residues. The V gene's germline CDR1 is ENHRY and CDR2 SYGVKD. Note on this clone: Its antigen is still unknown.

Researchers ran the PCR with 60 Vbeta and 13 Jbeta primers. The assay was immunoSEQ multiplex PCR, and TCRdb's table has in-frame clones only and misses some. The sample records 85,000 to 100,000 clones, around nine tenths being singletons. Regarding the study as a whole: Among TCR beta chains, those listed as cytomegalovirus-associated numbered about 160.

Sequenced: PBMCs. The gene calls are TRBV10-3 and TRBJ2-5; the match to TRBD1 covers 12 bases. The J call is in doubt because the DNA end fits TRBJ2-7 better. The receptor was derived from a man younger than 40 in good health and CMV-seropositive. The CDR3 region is CAITNPGTGGLEQYF. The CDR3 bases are TGTGCCATCACTAACCCCGGGACAGGGGGCCTCGAGCAGTACTTC.